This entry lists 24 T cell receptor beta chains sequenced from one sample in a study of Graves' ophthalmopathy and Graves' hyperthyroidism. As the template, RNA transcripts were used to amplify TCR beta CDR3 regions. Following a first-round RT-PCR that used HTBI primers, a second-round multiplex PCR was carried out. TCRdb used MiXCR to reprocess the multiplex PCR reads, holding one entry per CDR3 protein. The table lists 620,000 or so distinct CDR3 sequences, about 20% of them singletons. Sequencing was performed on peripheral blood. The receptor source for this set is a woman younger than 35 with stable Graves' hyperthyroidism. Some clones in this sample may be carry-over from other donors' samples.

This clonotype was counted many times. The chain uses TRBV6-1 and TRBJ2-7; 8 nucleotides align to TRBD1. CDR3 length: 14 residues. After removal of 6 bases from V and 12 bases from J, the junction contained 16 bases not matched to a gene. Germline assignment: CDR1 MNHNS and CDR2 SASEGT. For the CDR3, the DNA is TGTGCCAGCAGGATCGGGCTTCAGGGGGCTTCTGGGTACTTC. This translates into CASRIGLQGASGYF.

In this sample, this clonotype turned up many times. The chain's CDR3 is CASSLLSAREDYGYTF. The CDR3 DNA reads as TGTGCCAGCAGCTTATTATCGGCCAGGGAAGACTATGGCTACACCTTC. The chain carries TRBV11-1 and TRBJ1-2, with a tentative D call TRBD1 (5 bases). Trimming cost V 2 bases and J 3 bases, with 16 bases left between them. This CDR3 is built from 16 residues. Germline V gene sequence: CDR1 SGHAT, CDR2 FQDESV (reference sequence).

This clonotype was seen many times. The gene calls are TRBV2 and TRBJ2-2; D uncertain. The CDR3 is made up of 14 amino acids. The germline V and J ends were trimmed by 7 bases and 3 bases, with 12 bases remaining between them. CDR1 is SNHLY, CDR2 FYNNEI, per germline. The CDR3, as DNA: TGTGCCAGCACTCTAAGGACCTACACCGGGGAGCTGTTTTTT. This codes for CASTLRTYTGELFF.

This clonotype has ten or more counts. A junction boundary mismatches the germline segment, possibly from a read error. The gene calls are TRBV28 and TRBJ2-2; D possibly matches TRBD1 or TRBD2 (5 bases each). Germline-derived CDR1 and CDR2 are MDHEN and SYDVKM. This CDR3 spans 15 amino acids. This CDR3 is CASSSLDNATGELVF. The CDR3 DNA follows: TGTGCCAGCAGTAGCTTGGACAACGCCACCGGGGAGCTGGTTTTT.

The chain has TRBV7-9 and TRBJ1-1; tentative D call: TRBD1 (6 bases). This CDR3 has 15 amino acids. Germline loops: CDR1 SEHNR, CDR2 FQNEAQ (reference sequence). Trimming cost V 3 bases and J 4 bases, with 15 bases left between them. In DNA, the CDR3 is TGTGCCAGCAGCTTGGGGGCTGATGGGTTCACTGAAGCTTTCTTT. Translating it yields CASSLGADGFTEAFF.

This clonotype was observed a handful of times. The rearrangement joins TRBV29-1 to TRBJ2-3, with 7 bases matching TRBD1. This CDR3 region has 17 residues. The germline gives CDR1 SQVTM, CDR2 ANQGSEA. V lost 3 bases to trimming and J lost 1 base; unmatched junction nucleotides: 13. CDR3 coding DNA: TGCAGCGTTGATGTAAGCTCAGGGGGTTGGGGCACAGATACGCAGTATTTT. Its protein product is CSVDVSSGGWGTDTQYF.

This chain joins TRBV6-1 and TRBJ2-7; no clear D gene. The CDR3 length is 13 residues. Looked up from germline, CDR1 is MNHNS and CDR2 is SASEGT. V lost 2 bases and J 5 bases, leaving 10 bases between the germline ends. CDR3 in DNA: TGTGCCAGCAGTGAAATTTGGAGCAACGAGCAGTACTTC. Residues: CASSEIWSNEQYF.

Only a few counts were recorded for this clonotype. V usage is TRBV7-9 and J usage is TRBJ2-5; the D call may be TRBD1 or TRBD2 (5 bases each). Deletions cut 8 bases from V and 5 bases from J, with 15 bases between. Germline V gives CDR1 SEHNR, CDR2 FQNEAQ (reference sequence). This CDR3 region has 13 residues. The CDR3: CASSDGGYETQYF. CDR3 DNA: TGTGCCAGCTCTGATGGGGGTTATGAGACCCAGTACTTC.

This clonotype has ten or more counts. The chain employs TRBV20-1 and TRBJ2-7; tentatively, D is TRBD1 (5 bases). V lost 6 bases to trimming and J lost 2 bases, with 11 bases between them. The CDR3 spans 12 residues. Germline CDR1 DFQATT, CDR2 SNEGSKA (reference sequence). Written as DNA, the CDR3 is TGCAGTGCCTCCGACAGAACCTACGAGCAGTACTTC. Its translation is CSASDRTYEQYF.

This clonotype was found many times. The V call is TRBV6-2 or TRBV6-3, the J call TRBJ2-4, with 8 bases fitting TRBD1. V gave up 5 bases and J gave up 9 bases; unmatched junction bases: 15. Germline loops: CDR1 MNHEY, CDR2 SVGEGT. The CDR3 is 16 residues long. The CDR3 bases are TGTGCCAGCAGTCCAATAGACGGACAGGGTATCTTCATTCAGTACTTC. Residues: CASSPIDGQGIFIQYF.

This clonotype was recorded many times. The CDR3 spells CASSSSREQETQYF. In DNA, the CDR3 is TGTGCCAGCAGTTCGAGCAGGGAACAAGAGACCCAGTACTTC. This rearrangement joins TRBV28 to TRBJ2-5; weak D call: TRBD1 (5 bases). V lost 4 bases, J lost 2 bases, and 11 bases lay in between. Germline CDR1 is MDHEN and CDR2 is SYDVKM. This CDR3 is built from 14 residues.

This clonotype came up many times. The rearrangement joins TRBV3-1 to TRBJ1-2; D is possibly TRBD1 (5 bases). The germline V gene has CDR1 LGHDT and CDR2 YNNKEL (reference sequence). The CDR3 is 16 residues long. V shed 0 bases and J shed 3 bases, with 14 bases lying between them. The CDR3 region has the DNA TGTGCCAGCAGCCAAGAATTCTGGGGAGGGGACTATGGCTACACCTTC. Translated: CASSQEFWGGDYGYTF.

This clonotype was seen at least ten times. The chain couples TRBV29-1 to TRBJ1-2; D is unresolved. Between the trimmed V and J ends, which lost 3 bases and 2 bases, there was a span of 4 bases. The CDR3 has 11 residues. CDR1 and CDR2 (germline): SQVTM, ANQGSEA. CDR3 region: CSVDNNYGYTF. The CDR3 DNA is TGCAGCGTTGACAACAACTATGGCTACACCTTC.

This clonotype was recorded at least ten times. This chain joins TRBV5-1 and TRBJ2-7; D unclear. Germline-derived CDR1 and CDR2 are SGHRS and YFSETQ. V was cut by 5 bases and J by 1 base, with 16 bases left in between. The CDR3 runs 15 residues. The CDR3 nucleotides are TGCGCCAGCAGTTCCCTCCGCCGCGGTTCCTACGAGCAGTACTTC. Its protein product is CASSSLRRGSYEQYF.

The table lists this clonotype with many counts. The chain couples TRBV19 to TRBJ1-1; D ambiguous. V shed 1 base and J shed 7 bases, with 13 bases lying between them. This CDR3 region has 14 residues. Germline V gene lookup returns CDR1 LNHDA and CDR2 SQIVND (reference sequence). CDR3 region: CASSIVVRTVEAFF. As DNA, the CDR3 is TGTGCCAGTAGTATAGTAGTACGGACCGTTGAAGCTTTCTTT.

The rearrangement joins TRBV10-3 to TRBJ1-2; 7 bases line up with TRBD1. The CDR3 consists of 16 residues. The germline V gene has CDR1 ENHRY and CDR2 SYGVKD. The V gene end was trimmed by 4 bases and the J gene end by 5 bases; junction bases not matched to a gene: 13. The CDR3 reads CAISGESGQRGYGYTF. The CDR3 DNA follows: TGTGCCATCAGTGGAGAATCGGGACAGAGAGGTTATGGCTACACCTTC.

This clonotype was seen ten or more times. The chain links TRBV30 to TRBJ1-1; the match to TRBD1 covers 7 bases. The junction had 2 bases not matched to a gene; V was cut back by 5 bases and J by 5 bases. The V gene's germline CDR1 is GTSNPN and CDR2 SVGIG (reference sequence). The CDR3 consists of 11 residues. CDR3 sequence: CAWGTETEAFF. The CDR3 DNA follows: TGTGCCTGGGGGACAGAGACTGAAGCTTTCTTT.

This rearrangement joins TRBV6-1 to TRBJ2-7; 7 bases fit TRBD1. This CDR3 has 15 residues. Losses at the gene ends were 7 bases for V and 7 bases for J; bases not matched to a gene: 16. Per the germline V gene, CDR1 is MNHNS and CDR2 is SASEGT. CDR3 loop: CASTSGTVARAEQYF. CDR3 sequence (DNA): TGTGCCAGCACCTCTGGGACAGTAGCTCGCGCGGAGCAGTACTTC.

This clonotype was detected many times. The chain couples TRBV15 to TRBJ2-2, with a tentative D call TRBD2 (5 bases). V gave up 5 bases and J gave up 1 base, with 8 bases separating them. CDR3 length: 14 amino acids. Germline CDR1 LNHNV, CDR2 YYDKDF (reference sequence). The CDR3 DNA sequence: TGTGCCACCAGCGCTAGCAGGAACACCGGGGAGCTGTTTTTT. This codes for CATSASRNTGELFF.

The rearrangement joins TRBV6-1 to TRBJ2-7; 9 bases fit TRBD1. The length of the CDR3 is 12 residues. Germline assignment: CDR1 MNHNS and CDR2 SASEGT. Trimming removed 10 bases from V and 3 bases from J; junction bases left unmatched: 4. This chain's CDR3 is CAIRQGGYEQYF. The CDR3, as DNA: TGTGCCATCCGACAGGGGGGCTACGAGCAGTACTTC.

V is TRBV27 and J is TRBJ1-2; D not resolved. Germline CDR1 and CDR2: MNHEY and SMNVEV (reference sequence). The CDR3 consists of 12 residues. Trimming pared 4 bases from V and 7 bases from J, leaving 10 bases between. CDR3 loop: CASSSPAGGYTF. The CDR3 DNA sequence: TGTGCCAGCAGTTCCCCGGCTGGTGGCTACACCTTC.

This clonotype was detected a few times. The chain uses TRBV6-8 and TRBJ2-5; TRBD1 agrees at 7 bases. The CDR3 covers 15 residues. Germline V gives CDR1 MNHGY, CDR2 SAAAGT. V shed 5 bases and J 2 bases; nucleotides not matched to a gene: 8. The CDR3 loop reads CASSRRDRKQETQYF. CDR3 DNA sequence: TGTGCCAGCAGTCGCCGGGACAGAAAACAAGAGACCCAGTACTTC.

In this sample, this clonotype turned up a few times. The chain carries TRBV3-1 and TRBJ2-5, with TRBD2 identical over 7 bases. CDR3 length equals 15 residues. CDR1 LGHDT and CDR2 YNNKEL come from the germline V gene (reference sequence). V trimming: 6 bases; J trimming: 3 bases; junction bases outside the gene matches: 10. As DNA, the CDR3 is TGTGCCAGCAGTCTTGGTAGGCTAGCGGAAGAGACCCAGTACTTC. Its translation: CASSLGRLAEETQYF.

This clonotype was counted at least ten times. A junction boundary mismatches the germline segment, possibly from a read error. CDR3 sequence: CANSEFYQPQHF. DNA of the CDR3: TGTGCCAACAGTGAGTTCTATCAGCCCCAGCATTTT. V is TRBV6-1 and J is TRBJ1-5, with D uncertain. In germline, CDR1 is MNHNS, CDR2 SASEGT. The CDR3 is made up of 12 amino acids.